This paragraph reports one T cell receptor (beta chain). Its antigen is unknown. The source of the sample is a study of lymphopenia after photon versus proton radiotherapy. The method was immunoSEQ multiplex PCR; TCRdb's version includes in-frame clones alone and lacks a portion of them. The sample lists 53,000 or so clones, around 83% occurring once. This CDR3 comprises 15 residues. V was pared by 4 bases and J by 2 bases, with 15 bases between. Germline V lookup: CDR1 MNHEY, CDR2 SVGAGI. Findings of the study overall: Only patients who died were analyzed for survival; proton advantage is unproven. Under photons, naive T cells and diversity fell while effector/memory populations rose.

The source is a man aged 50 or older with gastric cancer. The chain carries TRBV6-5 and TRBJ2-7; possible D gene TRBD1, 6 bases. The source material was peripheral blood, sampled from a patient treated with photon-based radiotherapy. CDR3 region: CASSSPRGTAYEQYF. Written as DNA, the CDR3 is TGTGCCAGCAGTTCCCCTAGGGGGACGGCCTACGAGCAGTACTTC.